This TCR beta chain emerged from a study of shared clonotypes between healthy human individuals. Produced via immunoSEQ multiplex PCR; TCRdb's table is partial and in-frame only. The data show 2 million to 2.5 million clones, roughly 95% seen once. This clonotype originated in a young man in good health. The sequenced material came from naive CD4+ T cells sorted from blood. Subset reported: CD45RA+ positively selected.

CDR3 in amino acids: CASSLGGAGGNTGELFF. Written as DNA, the CDR3 is TGTGCCAGCAGCTTGGGTGGGGCAGGGGGCAACACCGGGGAGCTGTTTTTT. The gene calls are TRBV5-6 and TRBJ2-2; 8 bases are a match to TRBD1. The CDR3 contains 17 residues. The V and J ends lost 0 bases and 2 bases, in that order; junction bases with no gene match: 6. Germline-derived CDR1 and CDR2 are SGHDT and YYEEEE.